The 31 T cell receptor beta chains given below trace back to one sample, sequenced in a study of cytomegalovirus exposure and HLA in healthy donors (dated by TCRdb to 2015 to 2018). Libraries came from the immunoSEQ multiplex PCR assay. For the multiplex PCR, a mixture combining 60 forward primers for TCR Vbeta segments and 13 reverse primers for TCR Jbeta segments was used. Imported from immuneACCESS, the table was reduced by TCRdb to in-frame sequences with V and J called. These copies leave out some clones; in studies compared against another copy, an unresolved V gene accounts for under half, and the cause of the remainder is not known. The sample table contains 100,000 to 150,000 clones; only one count was recorded for approximately 86% of them. 1.5% to 2% of the sample rests with the top ten. Sequencing used PBMCs. The receptors derive from a boy younger than 18 in good health and CMV-seronegative.

The chain recombines TRBV5-4 with TRBJ1-5; D is ambiguous. Germline CDR1 and CDR2: SGHNT and YYREEE (reference sequence). The CDR3 runs to 15 residues. V was trimmed by 0 bases and J by 1 base, leaving 8 bases between them. The CDR3 sequence: CASSLVFGSNQPQHF. The CDR3 DNA is TGTGCCAGCAGCTTGGTCTTCGGGAGCAATCAGCCCCAGCATTTT.

J is TRBJ1-1 and V is TRBV7-3, with 7 bases aligning to TRBD1. In germline, CDR1 is SGHTA, CDR2 FQGTGA. The CDR3 spans 15 residues. The trim removed 4 bases at V and 5 bases at J, leaving 10 bases unmatched. The CDR3 protein is CASSWAGGVSTEAFF. The CDR3 DNA sequence: TGTGCCAGCAGCTGGGCAGGGGGTGTTTCAACTGAAGCTTTCTTT.

The chain is built from TRBV11-2 and TRBJ1-4, with 8 bases fitting TRBD1. Germline CDR1 SGHAT, CDR2 FQNNGV. V lost 0 bases to trimming and J lost 4 bases; unmatched junction nucleotides: 4. This CDR3 is 16 amino acids long. The CDR3 DNA reads TGTGCCAGCAGCTTAGACAGGGGGCCGGTTAATGAAAAACTGTTTTTT. It translates to CASSLDRGPVNEKLFF.

This chain joins TRBV9 and TRBJ2-6, with D tentatively TRBD2 (6 bases). In germline, CDR1 is SGDLS, CDR2 YYNGEE. The length of the CDR3 is 20 residues. Trimming took 4 bases from V and 0 from J, leaving 23 bases between them. Here the CDR3 DNA reads TGTGCCAGCAGCCCCCCCCCTTCGCGCGGGACGAACTCTGGGGCCAACGTCCTGACTTTC. It yields the protein CASSPPPSRGTNSGANVLTF.

A single count supports this clone. V gene TRBV27 combines with J gene TRBJ2-1; D ambiguous. The germline V gene encodes CDR1 MNHEY and CDR2 SMNVEV (reference sequence). V lost 7 bases, J lost 1 base, and 17 bases lay in between. The CDR3 covers 16 residues. The CDR3 DNA sequence: TGTGCCAGCACCGCCACCACGGTGAGGTCCTACAATGAGCAGTTCTTC. Protein: CASTATTVRSYNEQFF.

The V gene is TRBV4-2, the J gene TRBJ1-2; D might be TRBD1 (5 bases). The CDR3 contains 13 residues. The V gene's germline CDR1 is LGHNA and CDR2 YNFKEQ. V lost 3 bases, J lost 1 base, and 6 bases lay in between. The CDR3 spells CASSQGRNYGYTF. The CDR3, as DNA: TGTGCCAGCAGCCAGGGGCGTAACTATGGCTACACCTTC.

There are a few counts of this clone. J is TRBJ2-7 and V is TRBV25-1; D remains unclear. This CDR3 has 12 amino acids. The ends were cut back, 6 bases at V and 6 bases at J, with 12 bases in the middle. Per germline, CDR1 MGHDK and CDR2 SYGVNS. The CDR3 region has the DNA TGTGCCAGCAGCCTGAGTGGGCGCGAGCAGTACTTC. Residues: CASSLSGREQYF.

The J gene is TRBJ2-3, the V gene TRBV5-1, with a tentative D call TRBD2 (6 bases). V gave up 0 bases and J gave up 0 bases, with 17 bases separating them. CDR1 is SGHRS and CDR2 is YFSETQ in the germline V gene. This CDR3 is built from 18 residues. The CDR3 DNA follows: TGCGCCAGCAGCTTGGCCTTTTTTTCGGGGGTCAGCACAGATACGCAGTATTTT. It is translated as CASSLAFFSGVSTDTQYF.

This clone was recorded only once. The rearrangement joins TRBV30 to TRBJ1-2; D call uncertain. Germline-derived CDR1 and CDR2 are GTSNPN and SVGIG (reference sequence). The V end was cut by 0 bases, the J end by 8 bases, with 7 bases between. The CDR3 runs 11 residues. DNA of the CDR3: TGTGCCTGGAGTGTAATGGAGGGCTACACCTTC. It translates to CAWSVMEGYTF. The variable domain in full, with the rest retrieved from reference TRBV30 and TRBJ1-2, is SQTIHQWPATLVQPVGSPLSLECTVEGTSNPNLYWYRQAAGRGLQLLFYSVGIGQISSEVPQNLSASRPQDRQFILSSKKLLLSDSGFYLCAWSVMEGYTFGSGTRLTVV.

The chain is built from TRBV19 and TRBJ1-2; no definite D call. Trimming removed 9 bases from V and 5 bases from J, with 10 bases in between. Germline CDR1 reads LNHDA; CDR2 reads SQIVND (reference sequence). This CDR3 has 11 amino acids. The CDR3 nucleotides read TGTGCCAGCGGGTCGCCATATGGCTACACCTTC. Protein sequence: CASGSPYGYTF.

The chain is built from TRBV5-1 and TRBJ2-4, with unresolved D. V shed 0 bases and J shed 6 bases, with 7 bases lying between them. The CDR3 runs to 13 residues. In germline, CDR1 is SGHRS, CDR2 YFSETQ. The CDR3 DNA follows: TGCGCCAGCAGCTTGGCCGCTAGAAACATTCAGTACTTC. It is translated as CASSLAARNIQYF.

V and J are TRBV5-4 and TRBJ2-3; 12 nucleotides align to TRBD1. The V gene end was trimmed by 3 bases and the J gene end by 0 bases; junction bases not matched to a gene: 8. CDR3 length: 18 residues. Germline V gives CDR1 SGHNT, CDR2 YYREEE (reference sequence). The DNA for the CDR3 is TGTGCCAGCAGCTCGGGACAGGGGGCGGGTACTAGCACAGATACGCAGTATTTT. Protein: CASSSGQGAGTSTDTQYF. The full variable domain, with the rest looked up from reference TRBV5-4 and TRBJ2-3, is ETGVTQSPTHLIKTRGQQVTLRCSSQSGHNTVSWYQQALGQGPQFIFQYYREEENGRGNFPPRFSGLQFPNYSSELNVNALELDDSALYLCASSSGQGAGTSTDTQYFGPGTRLTVL.

To note about this clone: One end of the junction varies from germline; a read error may be responsible. The V and J genes are TRBV7-9 and TRBJ1-3; D is unclear. CDR1 and CDR2 from the germline V gene are SEHNR and FQNEAQ (reference sequence). This CDR3 has 13 residues. The CDR3 region has the DNA TGTGCCAGCAGCTTAGCAGCTGGAGACACCATATATTTT. Its translation is CASSLAAGDTIYF.

Remarks on this clone: Relative to the germline gene, one junction end is altered; a read error may explain this. Other nucleotide sequences from this sample produce the same CDR3. The genes are TRBV2 and TRBJ1-4; no reliable D call. The CDR3 runs to 12 residues. The germline V gene has CDR1 SNHLY and CDR2 FYNNEI. The CDR3 bases are TGCGAGGGAAACGGGTCGAATGAAAAACTGTTTTTT. This sequence encodes CEGNGSNEKLFF.

The chain combines TRBV9 with TRBJ1-2; no firm D call. The V gene lost 0 bases and the J gene lost 0 bases, with 9 bases spanning the gap. The CDR3 contains 15 residues. Germline V CDR1 and CDR2: SGDLS, YYNGEE. CDR3 coding DNA: TGTGCCAGCAGCGTAGGGTCGCAGACTAACTATGGCTACACCTTC. As protein: CASSVGSQTNYGYTF.

The genes are TRBV21-1 and TRBJ2-7; the D call in the table, TRBD1, was not verified against the DNA. TRBV21-1 is annotated as a pseudogene. This CDR3 is 14 amino acids long. CDR3 sequence: CASSPRTGFDEQYF. DNA for the CDR3: TGTGCCAGCAGTCCAAGGACAGGTTTCGACGAGCAGTACTTC.

This rearrangement joins TRBV4-1 to TRBJ2-3, with 9 bases fitting TRBD2. Looked up from germline, CDR1 is MGHRA and CDR2 is YSYEKL. J gave up 4 bases and V 1 base, and 6 bases lay outside the gene matches. This CDR3 region has 16 residues. As DNA, the CDR3 is TGCGCCAGCAGCCAAGGGGGCGGGGGGGCCGCAGATACGCAGTATTTT. Amino acid sequence: CASSQGGGGAADTQYF.

The chain joins TRBV5-4 to TRBJ1-2; 7 bases map to TRBD1. Germline CDR1 SGHNT, CDR2 YYREEE (reference sequence). The J segment lost 5 bases and the V segment lost 3 bases, leaving 19 bases of the junction unmatched. The length of the CDR3 is 18 residues. The CDR3 nucleotides read TGTGCCAGCAGCTCCGCTAGTGTGTCAAGGGGGCGGAGTTATGGCTACACCTTC. Translating gives CASSSASVSRGRSYGYTF.

V usage is TRBV9 and J usage is TRBJ2-7; D is ambiguous. V was cut by 0 bases and J by 3 bases, with 19 bases left in between. CDR1 SGDLS and CDR2 YYNGEE come from the germline V gene. The CDR3 has 17 residues. CDR3 sequence reads: CASSVALLAEAFYEQYF. Here the CDR3 DNA reads TGTGCCAGCAGCGTAGCTCTTTTGGCAGAAGCGTTCTACGAGCAGTACTTC.

Here the CDR3 DNA reads TGTGCCAGCAGCCTTGGAGCGGGAAGCACAGATACGCAGTATTTT. Amino acid sequence: CASSLGAGSTDTQYF. The chain carries TRBV6-4 and TRBJ2-3; 7 bases agree with TRBD2. Trimming took 6 bases from V and 0 from J; bases not matched to a gene: 6. The CDR3 has 15 residues. Germline V gene sequence: CDR1 MRHNA, CDR2 SNTAGT.

The chain uses TRBV6-1 and TRBJ2-7; 12 bases agree with TRBD1. CDR1 and CDR2 (germline): MNHNS, SASEGT. This CDR3 is 16 amino acids long. The V and J ends lost 4 bases and 6 bases, in that order; junction bases with no gene match: 10. The CDR3 protein is CASSARGGTGGLEQYF. CDR3 in DNA: TGTGCCAGCAGTGCTCGGGGGGGGACAGGGGGCCTCGAGCAGTACTTC.

V is TRBV11-2 and J is TRBJ1-2; D remains ambiguous. Deletions cut 5 bases from V and 8 bases from J, with 21 bases between. The germline gives CDR1 SGHAT, CDR2 FQNNGV. CDR3 size: 15 residues. The CDR3 nucleotides are TGTGCCAGCAGCCCTATCAGACGGGGAGTGGAAGGCTACACCTTC. This codes for CASSPIRRGVEGYTF.

V gene TRBV7-3 combines with J gene TRBJ2-7, with TRBD2 as a possible D gene (6 bases). CDR1 is SGHTA and CDR2 is FQGTGA in the germline V gene. CDR3 length equals 15 residues. Trimming removed 5 bases at V and 0 bases at J, with 14 bases between. CDR3 amino acids: CASSLGTASSYEQYF. CDR3 in DNA: TGTGCCAGCAGCCTCGGGACTGCGAGCTCCTACGAGCAGTACTTC. Full variable domain (rest looked up from reference TRBV7-3 and TRBJ2-7): GAGVSQTPSNKVTEKGKYVELRCDPISGHTALYWYRQSLGQGPEFLIYFQGTGAADDSGLPNDRFFAVRPEGSVSTLKIQRTERGDSAVYLCASSLGTASSYEQYFGPGTRLTVT.

The chain combines TRBV27 with TRBJ1-5; D remains ambiguous. Germline V gene sequence: CDR1 MNHEY, CDR2 SMNVEV (reference sequence). This CDR3 has 14 amino acids. V gave up 7 bases and J gave up 2 bases, with 12 bases separating them. The CDR3 region is CASNAPGGNQPQHF. The CDR3 DNA reads as TGTGCCAGCAACGCCCCGGGAGGCAATCAGCCCCAGCATTTT.

The chain is built from TRBV7-2 and TRBJ1-2; TRBD1 matches at 8 bases. V dropped 5 bases and J dropped 2; count of bases not matched to a gene: 7. CDR3 size: 15 residues. Germline CDR1 is SGHTA and CDR2 is FQGNSA. CDR3 sequence (DNA): TGTGCCAGCAGCCTAGGACAGGGCTACAACTATGGCTACACCTTC. Its translation is CASSLGQGYNYGYTF.

V usage is TRBV7-2 and J usage is TRBJ2-7; D call uncertain. Germline CDR1 is SGHTA and CDR2 is FQGNSA. Deletions cut 4 bases from V and 6 bases from J, with 13 bases between. The CDR3 sequence is 13 residues long. The CDR3 DNA follows: TGTGCCAGCAGCTCCTTCACGCCGGGCGAGCAGTACTTC. This translates into CASSSFTPGEQYF.

This chain joins TRBV2 and TRBJ2-5; maybe TRBD1 (6 bases). The CDR3 loop spans 17 amino acids. The germline gives CDR1 SNHLY, CDR2 FYNNEI. V lost 4 bases and J 1 base, leaving 19 bases between the germline ends. In DNA, the CDR3 is TGTGCCAGCAGTGGCGAAGGAAACAGGGACCTCCAAGAGACCCAGTACTTC. This encodes CASSGEGNRDLQETQYF.

The V gene is TRBV19, the J gene TRBJ1-2; 8 bases align to TRBD1. CDR3 length equals 15 residues. Germline values: CDR1 LNHDA, CDR2 SQIVND (reference sequence). The junction had 9 bases not matched to a gene; V was cut back by 7 bases and J by 2 bases. The CDR3, as DNA: TGTGCCAGTACTAGCGGGACAGGAGGCAACTATGGCTACACCTTC. The encoded protein is CASTSGTGGNYGYTF.

J is TRBJ2-2 and V is TRBV7-8; D gene ambiguous. V was pared by 5 bases and J by 7 bases, with 8 bases between. The CDR3 has 12 residues. Germline assignment: CDR1 SGHVS and CDR2 FQNEAQ. This CDR3 is CASSPVIGELFF. Here the CDR3 DNA reads TGTGCCAGCAGCCCCGTTATCGGGGAGCTGTTTTTT.

This clone was seen just once. The V gene is TRBV6-5, the J gene TRBJ2-1; D unclear. Looked up from germline, CDR1 is MNHEY and CDR2 is SVGAGI. Trimming pared 6 bases from V and 7 bases from J, leaving 7 bases between. The CDR3 consists of 11 residues. CDR3 DNA: TGTGCCAGCAGCCGTCGTAATGAGCAGTTCTTC. Its translation: CASSRRNEQFF.

The chain links TRBV5-5 to TRBJ2-2; TRBD2 matches 7 bases. Trimming at V came to 4 bases and at J to 5 bases, leaving 8 bases not matched to a gene. Looked up from germline, CDR1 is SGHKS and CDR2 is YYEKEE (reference sequence). This CDR3 region has 15 residues. CDR3 in amino acids: CASSSLAAGTGELFF. The CDR3 bases are TGTGCCAGCAGCAGCCTAGCGGCGGGAACCGGGGAGCTGTTTTTT.